The next 17 T cell receptor beta chains were all read from a single sample in a study of graft-versus-host responses after intestinal transplantation. Profiled with immunoSEQ multiplex PCR; TCRdb holds only in-frame clones, not every one. The table includes 98,000 or so clones, 86% detected once. The sequencing here drew on PBMCs, taken 255 days after intestinal transplant. The origin of the receptors is a human patient who received an intestinal transplant, so some T cells may come from the graft donor.

This clone turned up a few times. The CDR3 loop reads CASSEGQAGNQPQHF. The DNA for the CDR3 is TGTGCCAGCAGTGAGGGGCAGGCGGGCAATCAGCCCCAGCATTTT. The rearrangement links TRBV2 to TRBJ1-5; possibly TRBD1 for D (5 bases). CDR3 size: 15 residues. Germline CDR1 SNHLY, CDR2 FYNNEI. V was clipped by 3 bases and J by 2 bases, with 11 bases between them. Full variable domain (remainder filled in from reference TRBV2 and TRBJ1-5): EPEVTQTPSHQVTQMGQEVILRCVPISNHLYFYWYRQILGQKVEFLVSFYNNEISEKSEIFDDQFSVERPDGSNFTLKIRSTKLEDSAMYFCASSEGQAGNQPQHFGDGTRLSIL.

V usage is TRBV29-1 and J usage is TRBJ1-2, with 7 bases matching TRBD1. The V and J ends lost 8 bases and 8 bases, in that order; junction bases with no gene match: 8. This CDR3 is 11 amino acids long. Germline V gene data show CDR1 as SQVTM and CDR2 as ANQGSEA. The CDR3 sequence: CSTVTGYGYTF. CDR3 coding DNA: TGCAGCACGGTGACAGGGTACGGCTACACCTTC.

This clone was seen a few times. The chain joins TRBV28 to TRBJ2-5; D could derive from TRBD1 or TRBD2 (5 bases each). This CDR3 comprises 12 residues. Germline V CDR1 and CDR2: MDHEN, SYDVKM. V was pared by 7 bases and J by 3 bases, with 9 bases between. CDR3 amino acids: CASTGPKETQYF. The CDR3 DNA is TGTGCCAGCACGGGGCCTAAAGAGACCCAGTACTTC.

For this clone: The junction departs from germline at one end; a sequencing error may be responsible. The rearrangement links TRBV7-6 to TRBJ2-2; TRBD2 matches 9 bases. Germline loops: CDR1 SGHVS, CDR2 FNYEAQ. The CDR3 extends over 16 amino acids. CDR3 protein: CASTLGLAPSSGELFF. The DNA of the CDR3 is TGTGCCAGCACCTTAGGACTAGCGCCATCGTCAGGGGAGCTGTTTTTT. The whole variable domain, filled in from reference TRBV7-6 and TRBJ2-2, reads GAGVSQSPRYKVTKRGQDVALRCDPISGHVSLYWYRQALGQGPEFLTYFNYEAQQDKSGLPNDRFSAERPEGSISTLTIQRTEQRDSAMYRCASTLGLAPSSGELFFGEGSRLTVL.

J is TRBJ2-3 and V is TRBV10-3, with 8 bases aligning to TRBD2. CDR3 length: 15 residues. The V and J ends lost 11 bases and 3 bases, in that order; junction bases with no gene match: 13. Germline lookup yields CDR1 ENHRY and CDR2 SYGVKD. CDR3 coding DNA: TGTGCCGTCTCTACCAGCGGGAGCGAGACAGATACGCAGTATTTT. It yields the protein CAVSTSGSETDTQYF.

The rearrangement joins TRBV27 to TRBJ1-1; a possible D gene is TRBD1 (6 bases). V lost 3 bases to trimming and J lost 1 base, with 9 bases between them. Germline lookup yields CDR1 MNHEY and CDR2 SMNVEV (reference sequence). There are 14 residues in the CDR3. The DNA for the CDR3 is TGTGCCAGCAGTTTTGCCAGGGGGAACACTGAAGCTTTCTTT. Amino acid sequence: CASSFARGNTEAFF.

This chain links TRBV10-2 with TRBJ2-1; tentative D call: TRBD2 (5 bases). In germline, CDR1 is WSHSY, CDR2 SAAADI. Trimming shortened V by 7 bases and J by 1 base, and 8 bases separated the two germline ends. This CDR3 comprises 13 residues. The CDR3 sequence is CASMRVSYNEQFF. CDR3 coding DNA: TGCGCCAGCATGAGGGTGTCCTACAATGAGCAGTTCTTC.

The CDR3, as DNA: TGTGCCAGCGGGGCCGGGACAGGGGGCGCGAATGAGCAGTTCTTC. It is translated as CASGAGTGGANEQFF. This chain connects TRBV7-3 to TRBJ2-1; 12 positions match TRBD1. The trim removed 8 bases at V and 7 bases at J, leaving 9 bases unmatched. CDR1 is SGHTA, CDR2 FQGTGA, per germline. The CDR3 consists of 15 residues. Full variable domain (rest looked up from reference TRBV7-3 and TRBJ2-1): GAGVSQTPSNKVTEKGKYVELRCDPISGHTALYWYRQSLGQGPEFLIYFQGTGAADDSGLPNDRFFAVRPEGSVSTLKIQRTERGDSAVYLCASGAGTGGANEQFFGPGTRLTVL.

The chain employs TRBV28 and TRBJ1-2; D gene unclear. V was clipped by 3 bases and J by 4 bases, with 9 bases between them. This CDR3 region has 13 residues. Germline V lookup: CDR1 MDHEN, CDR2 SYDVKM. The CDR3 reads CASSLAQSYGYTF. The CDR3 DNA reads as TGTGCCAGCAGTTTGGCACAGTCCTATGGCTACACCTTC.

This clone was picked up one time. The rearrangement uses TRBV11-2 and TRBJ2-7, with 7 nucleotides matching TRBD2. Germline V gene sequence: CDR1 SGHAT, CDR2 FQNNGV. This CDR3 has 16 amino acids. V shed 5 bases, J shed 1 base, and the junction held 11 bases outside the gene matches. CDR3 sequence: CASSPEFERGSYEQYF. CDR3 in DNA: TGTGCCAGCAGCCCTGAATTCGAGCGGGGTTCCTACGAGCAGTACTTC.

The rearrangement uses TRBV28 and TRBJ1-1; perhaps TRBD1 as D (5 bases). The CDR3 has 15 amino acids. Germline V gene lookup returns CDR1 MDHEN and CDR2 SYDVKM. V lost 6 bases, J lost 1 base, and 15 bases lay in between. CDR3 sequence: CASRPGGAGNTEAFF. CDR3 DNA: TGTGCCAGCAGACCAGGTGGGGCCGGGAACACTGAAGCTTTCTTT.

This sequence joins TRBV4-1 and TRBJ1-5, with TRBD1 identical over 9 bases. The V segment lost 1 base and the J segment 2 bases; nucleotides outside the gene matches: 6. CDR3 length equals 17 residues. Germline V gene lookup returns CDR1 MGHRA and CDR2 YSYEKL. CDR3 sequence (DNA): TGCGCCAGCAGCCAAGGACAGGGGGACAGGGGCAATCAGCCCCAGCATTTT. Translated: CASSQGQGDRGNQPQHF.

V is TRBV7-6 and J is TRBJ2-7; 8 bases are shared with TRBD1. V shed 2 bases, J shed 3 bases, and the junction held 6 bases outside the gene matches. Germline CDR1 SGHVS, CDR2 FNYEAQ. CDR3 length: 15 amino acids. As DNA, the CDR3 is TGTGCCAGCAGCTTACGGCAGGGGGCCGACTACGAGCAGTACTTC. Amino acids: CASSLRQGADYEQYF.

This chain links TRBV5-1 with TRBJ2-5; maybe TRBD2 (5 bases). V lost 3 bases to trimming and J lost 2 bases, with 17 bases between them. This CDR3 spans 16 amino acids. The germline V gene encodes CDR1 SGHRS and CDR2 YFSETQ. The CDR3 nucleotides read TGCGCCAGCAGCTCGGGAAGACCCGGGCTACAAGAGACCCAGTACTTC. This encodes CASSSGRPGLQETQYF.

The chain combines TRBV2 with TRBJ1-5; possible D gene TRBD1, 6 bases. V was clipped by 5 bases and J by 2 bases, with 10 bases between them. This CDR3 is 14 amino acids long. Germline V lookup: CDR1 SNHLY, CDR2 FYNNEI. DNA of the CDR3: TGTGCCAGCAGTCAGGGGATCGGCAATCAGCCCCAGCATTTT. Translating gives CASSQGIGNQPQHF.

J is TRBJ1-6 and V is TRBV27, with D hard to call. The CDR3 sequence is 15 residues long. Trimming shortened V by 0 bases and J by 6 bases, and 9 bases separated the two germline ends. Germline CDR1 is MNHEY and CDR2 is SMNVEV (reference sequence). Here the CDR3 reads CASSLSQDLNSPLHF. CDR3 DNA: TGTGCCAGCAGTTTATCCCAAGACCTTAATTCACCCCTCCACTTT.

V is TRBV18 and J is TRBJ2-7, with 11 bases matching TRBD2. CDR1 KGHSH and CDR2 LQKENI come from the germline V gene. The CDR3 covers 17 residues. V trimming: 6 bases; J trimming: 7 bases; junction bases outside the gene matches: 17. The CDR3 DNA follows: TGTGCCAGCTCCGGGGGCGTGATAGCGGGAGGGCCGCTAGAGCAGTACTTC. Protein: CASSGGVIAGGPLEQYF.